Presented here are 24 T cell receptor beta chains from one specimen sequenced in a study of cytomegalovirus exposure and HLA in healthy donors. The data were produced by immunoSEQ multiplex PCR, yet TCRdb's version contains in-frame clones alone and is incomplete. The top ten hold around 1.7% of the sample, which has around 62,000 clones, approximately 90% seen once. The source material was PBMCs. Receptor source: a woman under 30 in good health and CMV-seronegative.

The chain joins TRBV4-2 to TRBJ2-1; D unresolved. The V gene lost 0 bases and the J gene lost 7 bases, with 7 bases spanning the gap. The CDR3 is made up of 13 amino acids. CDR1 and CDR2 (germline): LGHNA, YNFKEQ. The CDR3 protein is CASSQDPRNEQFF. Written as DNA, the CDR3 is TGTGCCAGCAGCCAAGATCCTCGTAATGAGCAGTTCTTC.

The V and J genes are TRBV29-1 and TRBJ2-5, with 10 bases identical to TRBD1. The junction had 8 bases not matched to a gene; V was cut back by 3 bases and J by 4 bases. The CDR3 runs 15 residues. The V gene's germline CDR1 is SQVTM and CDR2 ANQGSEA. This CDR3 reads CSVEQTGGFGETQYF. Written as DNA, the CDR3 is TGCAGCGTTGAGCAGACAGGGGGCTTTGGAGAGACCCAGTACTTC.

This rearrangement joins TRBV2 to TRBJ2-1; 8 bases map to TRBD1. Germline V lookup: CDR1 SNHLY, CDR2 FYNNEI. J was trimmed by 4 bases and V by 3 bases; bases with no gene match: 5. The CDR3 totals 15 residues. CDR3 nucleotide sequence: TGTGCCAGCAGTGAGTGGACAGGGTTGTACAATGAGCAGTTCTTC. As protein: CASSEWTGLYNEQFF. Using reference TRBV2 and TRBJ2-1 for the parts outside the CDR3, the full variable domain is EPEVTQTPSHQVTQMGQEVILRCVPISNHLYFYWYRQILGQKVEFLVSFYNNEISEKSEIFDDQFSVERPDGSNFTLKIRSTKLEDSAMYFCASSEWTGLYNEQFFGPGTRLTVL.

The rearrangement uses TRBV4-2 and TRBJ1-1; tentatively, D is TRBD1 (6 bases). CDR3 length equals 14 residues. V lost 3 bases to trimming and J lost 0 bases, with 8 bases between them. Germline assignment: CDR1 LGHNA and CDR2 YNFKEQ. DNA of the CDR3: TGTGCCAGCAGCCACGGACAGATGAACACTGAAGCTTTCTTT. Its translation is CASSHGQMNTEAFF.

The chain is built from TRBV6-1 and TRBJ2-1; D remains unclear. The germline gives CDR1 MNHNS, CDR2 SASEGT. V was clipped by 10 bases and J by 7 bases, with 17 bases between them. This CDR3 is built from 13 residues. The CDR3 DNA reads TGTGCCACCGACTCTAGAGGAAGGAATGAGCAGTTCTTC. It translates to CATDSRGRNEQFF.

This chain links TRBV6-1 with TRBJ2-7; weak D call: TRBD1 (5 bases). Between the trimmed V and J ends, which lost 1 base and 2 bases, there was a span of 12 bases. Per the germline V gene, CDR1 is MNHNS and CDR2 is SASEGT. This CDR3 spans 15 amino acids. The CDR3 DNA reads as TGTGCCAGCAGTGAAGGGGCAGGGCCCACCTACGAGCAGTACTTC. Its translation: CASSEGAGPTYEQYF.

This sequence joins TRBV5-5 and TRBJ2-7; a possible D gene is TRBD2 (6 bases). Trimming took off 5 bases at V and 1 base at J, with 19 bases between the two ends. Germline-derived CDR1 and CDR2 are SGHKS and YYEKEE (reference sequence). This CDR3 is built from 16 residues. This CDR3 is CASRSQTGTYSYEQYF. The CDR3 DNA reads as TGTGCCAGCAGGTCCCAAACCGGGACTTATTCCTACGAGCAGTACTTC.

This clone turned up a few times. This rearrangement joins TRBV7-9 to TRBJ2-7; 10 bases map to TRBD1. Germline V CDR1 and CDR2: SEHNR, FQNEAQ (reference sequence). The CDR3 length is 14 residues. Losses at the gene ends were 3 bases for V and 2 bases for J; bases not matched to a gene: 1. This CDR3 is CASSFGTGAYEQYF. The CDR3 DNA follows: TGTGCCAGCAGCTTCGGGACAGGGGCCTACGAGCAGTACTTC.

The chain joins TRBV11-2 to TRBJ1-1; weak D call: TRBD1 (6 bases). CDR3 length equals 14 residues. The germline V and J ends were trimmed by 7 bases and 7 bases, with 19 bases remaining between them. Germline CDR1 SGHAT, CDR2 FQNNGV. CDR3 sequence: CASKPGPDRYEAFF. The CDR3 region has the DNA TGTGCCAGCAAACCAGGTCCCGACAGGTATGAAGCTTTCTTT.

The J gene is TRBJ2-1, the V gene TRBV5-1, with 7 bases lining up with TRBD2. The CDR3 covers 12 residues. V was clipped by 4 bases and J by 8 bases; unmatched bases: 3. CDR1 and CDR2 from the germline V gene are SGHRS and YFSETQ. The CDR3 nucleotides are TGCGCCAGCAGCAGGCTAGCGGATGAGCAGTTCTTC. It is translated as CASSRLADEQFF.

The CDR3 region is CASSSSPYNEQFF. Here the CDR3 DNA reads TGTGCCAGCAGCTCAAGCCCTTACAATGAGCAGTTCTTC. V gene TRBV7-3 combines with J gene TRBJ2-1; the D is unclear. Germline-derived CDR1 and CDR2 are SGHTA and FQGTGA. The V gene lost 4 bases and the J gene lost 4 bases, with 8 bases spanning the gap. CDR3 size: 13 residues.

The chain employs TRBV27 and TRBJ1-2; 7 nucleotides match TRBD1. This CDR3 contains 13 residues. Germline V CDR1 and CDR2: MNHEY, SMNVEV (reference sequence). V dropped 2 bases and J dropped 8; count of bases not matched to a gene: 5. Written as DNA, the CDR3 is TGTGCCAGCAGTTTAACAGGGGTTAGCGGCTACACCTTC. Protein product: CASSLTGVSGYTF.

This rearrangement joins TRBV28 to TRBJ1-4, with unresolved D. The CDR3 totals 14 residues. The V end was cut by 3 bases, the J end by 4 bases, with 9 bases between. Germline CDR1 reads MDHEN; CDR2 reads SYDVKM. CDR3 DNA sequence: TGTGCCAGCAGTTTGGCATCTCGTAATGAAAAACTGTTTTTT. The encoded protein is CASSLASRNEKLFF.

This chain joins TRBV7-2 and TRBJ2-7, with D possibly matching TRBD1 (5 bases). V was pared by 11 bases and J by 3 bases, with 17 bases between. CDR1 and CDR2 from the germline V gene are SGHTA and FQGNSA. This CDR3 spans 13 amino acids. Here the CDR3 reads CAAAESGFYEQYF. The DNA of the CDR3 is TGTGCCGCCGCAGAGTCAGGGTTCTACGAGCAGTACTTC.

This clone was counted only a few times. This rearrangement joins TRBV2 to TRBJ2-3; 10 bases line up with TRBD2. CDR1 is SNHLY, CDR2 FYNNEI, per germline. This CDR3 is built from 15 residues. The J segment lost 6 bases and the V segment lost 5 bases, leaving 8 bases of the junction unmatched. CDR3 sequence (DNA): TGTGCCAGCAGTTCTAGTAGCGGGGGGATGGATACGCAGTATTTT. It yields the protein CASSSSSGGMDTQYF.

V and J are TRBV15 and TRBJ1-2, with D possibly TRBD1 on 5 matching bases. The germline V gene has CDR1 LNHNV and CDR2 YYDKDF (reference sequence). This CDR3 spans 15 amino acids. V was trimmed by 0 bases and J by 8 bases, leaving 16 bases between them. CDR3 in amino acids: CATSRDTAGRLGYTF. DNA of the CDR3: TGTGCCACCAGCAGAGATACGGCAGGGCGGTTGGGCTACACCTTC. The whole variable domain, filled in from reference TRBV15 and TRBJ1-2, reads DAMVIQNPRYQVTQFGKPVTLSCSQTLNHNVMYWYQQKSSQAPKLLFHYYDKDFNNEADTPDNFQSRRPNTSFCFLDIRSPGLGDTAMYLCATSRDTAGRLGYTFGSGTRLTVV.

This clone was detected once. The chain employs TRBV9 and TRBJ2-7; 9 bases agree with TRBD1. V lost 1 base and J lost 3; bases outside the gene matches: 5. Germline CDR1 is SGDLS and CDR2 is YYNGEE. This CDR3 spans 15 amino acids. DNA for the CDR3: TGTGCCAGCAGCGTATCGCTGGGACAGGGCTACGAGCAGTACTTC. Residues: CASSVSLGQGYEQYF. The full variable domain, with the rest looked up from reference TRBV9 and TRBJ2-7, is DSGVTQTPKHLITATGQRVTLRCSPRSGDLSVYWYQQSLDQGLQFLIQYYNGEERAKGNILERFSAQQFPDLHSELNLSSLELGDSALYFCASSVSLGQGYEQYFGPGTRLTVT.

This chain connects TRBV28 to TRBJ2-7, with D unresolved. Germline lookup yields CDR1 MDHEN and CDR2 SYDVKM. There are 16 residues in the CDR3. Trimming took 5 bases from V and 3 from J, leaving 20 bases between them. CDR3 amino acids: CASSLIFKRIGYEQYF. The CDR3 DNA follows: TGTGCCAGCAGTCTTATATTCAAGCGAATAGGCTACGAGCAGTACTTC.

The CDR3: CASSPGTGIYEQYF. In nucleotides, the CDR3 is TGTGCCAGCAGCCCCGGGACAGGGATCTACGAGCAGTACTTC. V gene TRBV13 combines with J gene TRBJ2-7; TRBD1 aligns across 9 bases. Germline CDR1 and CDR2: PRHDT and FYEKMQ (reference sequence). The CDR3 length is 14 residues. With V trimmed by 5 bases and J by 3 bases, 5 bases remained unmatched.

The chain is built from TRBV2 and TRBJ1-1, with D tentatively TRBD1 (6 bases). Deletions cut 6 bases from V and 4 bases from J, with 12 bases between. The CDR3 covers 13 residues. Germline V gene data show CDR1 as SNHLY and CDR2 as FYNNEI. The CDR3 loop is CASRAQGLTEAFF. The CDR3 coding sequence is TGTGCCAGCAGGGCCCAGGGGCTCACTGAAGCTTTCTTT.

The CDR3 loop reads CASRDREGREGKLFF. The CDR3 coding sequence is TGTGCCAGCAGGGACAGGGAGGGCCGAGAGGGAAAACTGTTTTTT. This chain joins TRBV6-5 and TRBJ1-4, with 8 bases matching TRBD1. This CDR3 has 15 amino acids. V lost 6 bases to trimming and J lost 10 bases; unmatched junction nucleotides: 13. The germline gives CDR1 MNHEY, CDR2 SVGAGI.

The chain uses TRBV11-3 and TRBJ2-1; D gene unclear. The germline V gene has CDR1 SGHNT and CDR2 YENEEA. This CDR3 comprises 13 residues. V lost 2 bases to trimming and J lost 0 bases, with 2 bases between them. CDR3 region: CASSLYSYNEQFF. DNA for the CDR3: TGTGCCAGCAGCTTATACTCCTACAATGAGCAGTTCTTC.

The chain is built from TRBV10-1 and TRBJ1-5, with D perhaps TRBD1 (5 bases). CDR3 length equals 13 residues. Germline-derived CDR1 and CDR2 are WNHNN and SYGVQD (reference sequence). V lost 6 bases and J 5 bases, leaving 11 bases between the germline ends. The CDR3 nucleotides read TGCGCCAGCAGCCAGGGTGTCGATCAGCCCCAGCATTTT. It translates to CASSQGVDQPQHF.

V and J are TRBV7-2 and TRBJ1-5; 10 nucleotides agree with TRBD1. J gave up 6 bases and V 5 bases, and 10 bases lay outside the gene matches. Germline V gives CDR1 SGHTA, CDR2 FQGNSA. The CDR3 runs 16 residues. For the CDR3, the DNA is TGTGCCAGCAGCGCCCCGACAGGGGGCAACTTTCAGCCCCAGCATTTT. It codes for CASSAPTGGNFQPQHF.